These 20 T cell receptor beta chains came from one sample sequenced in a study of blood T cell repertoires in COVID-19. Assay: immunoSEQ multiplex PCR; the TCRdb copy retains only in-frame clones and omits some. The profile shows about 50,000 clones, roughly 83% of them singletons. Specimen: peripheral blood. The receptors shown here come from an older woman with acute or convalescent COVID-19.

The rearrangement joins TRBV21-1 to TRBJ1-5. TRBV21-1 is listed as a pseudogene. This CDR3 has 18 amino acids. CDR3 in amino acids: CASSKRTEGSGLNQPQHF. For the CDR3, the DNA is TGTGCCAGCAGCAAAAGGACGGAGGGGTCTGGTCTCAATCAGCCCCAGCATTTT.

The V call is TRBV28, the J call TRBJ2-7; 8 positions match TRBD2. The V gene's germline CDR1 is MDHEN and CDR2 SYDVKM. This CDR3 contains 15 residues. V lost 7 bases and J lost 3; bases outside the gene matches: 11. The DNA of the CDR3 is TGTGCCAGCACTCCGGGGGGGGGCGGAGGCTACGAGCAGTACTTC. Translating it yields CASTPGGGGGYEQYF.

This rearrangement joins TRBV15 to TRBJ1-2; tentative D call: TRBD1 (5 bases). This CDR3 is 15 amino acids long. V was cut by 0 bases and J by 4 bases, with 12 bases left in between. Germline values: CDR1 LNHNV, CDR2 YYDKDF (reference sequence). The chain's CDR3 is CATSRETGGAYGYTF. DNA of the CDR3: TGTGCCACCAGCAGAGAAACAGGCGGGGCCTATGGCTACACCTTC. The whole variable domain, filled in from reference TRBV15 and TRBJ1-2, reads DAMVIQNPRYQVTQFGKPVTLSCSQTLNHNVMYWYQQKSSQAPKLLFHYYDKDFNNEADTPDNFQSRRPNTSFCFLDIRSPGLGDTAMYLCATSRETGGAYGYTFGSGTRLTVV.

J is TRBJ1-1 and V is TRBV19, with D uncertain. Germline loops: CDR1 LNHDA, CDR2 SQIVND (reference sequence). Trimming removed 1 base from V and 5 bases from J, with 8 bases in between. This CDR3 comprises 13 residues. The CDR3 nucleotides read TGTGCCAGTAGTATAGTCACGGGAACTGAAGCTTTCTTT. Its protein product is CASSIVTGTEAFF.

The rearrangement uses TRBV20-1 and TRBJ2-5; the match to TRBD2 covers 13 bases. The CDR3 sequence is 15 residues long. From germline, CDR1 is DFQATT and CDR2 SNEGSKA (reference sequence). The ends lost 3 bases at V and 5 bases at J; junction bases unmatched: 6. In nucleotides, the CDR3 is TGCAGTGCTAGTGCTACTAGCGGGGGGGCTGAGACCCAGTACTTC. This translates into CSASATSGGAETQYF.

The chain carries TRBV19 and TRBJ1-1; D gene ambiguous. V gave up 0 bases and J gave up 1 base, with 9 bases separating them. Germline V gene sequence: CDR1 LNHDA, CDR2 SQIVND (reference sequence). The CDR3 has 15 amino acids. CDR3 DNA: TGTGCCAGTAGTATAGATCAGGCTACGAACACTGAAGCTTTCTTT. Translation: CASSIDQATNTEAFF.

As DNA, the CDR3 is TGTGCCAGCAGCTTAGCGTTTGCGCGGATCCCCTCCTACGAGCAGTACTTC. Its protein product is CASSLAFARIPSYEQYF. V and J are TRBV11-2 and TRBJ2-7; no definite D call. V lost 1 base and J 0 bases, leaving 16 bases between the germline ends. The CDR3 extends over 17 amino acids. Germline V gene lookup returns CDR1 SGHAT and CDR2 FQNNGV.

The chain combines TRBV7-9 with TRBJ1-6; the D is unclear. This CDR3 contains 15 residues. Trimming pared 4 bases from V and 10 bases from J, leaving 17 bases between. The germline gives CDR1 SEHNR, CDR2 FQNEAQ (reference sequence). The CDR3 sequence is CASSSRVEVYSPLHF. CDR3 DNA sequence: TGTGCCAGCAGCTCGCGGGTAGAAGTATACTCACCCCTCCACTTT.

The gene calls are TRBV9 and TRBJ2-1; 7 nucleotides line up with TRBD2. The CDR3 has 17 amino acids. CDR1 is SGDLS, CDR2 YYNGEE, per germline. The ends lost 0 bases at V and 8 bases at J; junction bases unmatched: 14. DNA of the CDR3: TGTGCCAGCAGCGTAGGGCCGGGAGCGGGACCCTTGGATGAGCAGTTCTTC. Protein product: CASSVGPGAGPLDEQFF.

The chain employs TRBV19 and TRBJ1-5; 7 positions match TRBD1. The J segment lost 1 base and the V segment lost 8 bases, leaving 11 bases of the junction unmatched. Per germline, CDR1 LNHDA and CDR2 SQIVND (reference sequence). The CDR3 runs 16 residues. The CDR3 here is CASHSEGALSNQPQHF. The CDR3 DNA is TGTGCCAGTCACTCCGAGGGGGCATTGAGCAATCAGCCCCAGCATTTT.

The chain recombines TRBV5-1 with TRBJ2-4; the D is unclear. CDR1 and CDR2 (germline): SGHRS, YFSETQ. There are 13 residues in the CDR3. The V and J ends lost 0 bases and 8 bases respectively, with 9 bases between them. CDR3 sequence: CASSLGLLDIQYF. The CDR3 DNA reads TGCGCCAGCAGCTTGGGTCTTCTAGACATTCAGTACTTC.

CDR3 in DNA: TGCAGCGCTACCGGGACAGGGGGCAATGAGCAGTTCTTC. Its translation: CSATGTGGNEQFF. This rearrangement joins TRBV29-1 to TRBJ2-1; 11 bases are a match to TRBD1. The CDR3 totals 13 residues. The germline V gene encodes CDR1 SQVTM and CDR2 ANQGSEA. V shed 7 bases and J 6 bases; nucleotides not matched to a gene: 5.

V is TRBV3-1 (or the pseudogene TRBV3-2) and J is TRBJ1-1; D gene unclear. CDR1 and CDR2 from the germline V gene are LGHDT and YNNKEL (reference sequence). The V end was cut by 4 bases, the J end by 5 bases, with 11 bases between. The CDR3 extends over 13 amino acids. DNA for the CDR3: TGTGCCAGCAGCCGAAAGCCGGGGACTGAAGCTTTCTTT. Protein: CASSRKPGTEAFF.

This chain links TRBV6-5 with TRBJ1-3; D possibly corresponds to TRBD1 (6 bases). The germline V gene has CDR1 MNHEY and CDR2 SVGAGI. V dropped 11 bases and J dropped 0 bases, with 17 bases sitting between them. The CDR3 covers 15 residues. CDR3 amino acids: CASARHRDSGNTIYF. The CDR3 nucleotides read TGTGCCTCGGCCCGGCACAGGGACTCTGGAAACACCATATATTTT.

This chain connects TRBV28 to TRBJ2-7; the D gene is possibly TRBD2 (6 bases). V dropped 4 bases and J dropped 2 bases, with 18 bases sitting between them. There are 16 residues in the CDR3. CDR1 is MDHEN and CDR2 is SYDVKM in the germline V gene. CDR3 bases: TGTGCCAGCAGTTCAATCCGGGACGGGAGTCCCTACGAGCAGTACTTC. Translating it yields CASSSIRDGSPYEQYF.

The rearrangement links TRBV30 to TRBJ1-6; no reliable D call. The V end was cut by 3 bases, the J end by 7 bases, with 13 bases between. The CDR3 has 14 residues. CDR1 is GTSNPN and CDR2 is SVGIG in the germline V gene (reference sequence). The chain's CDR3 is CAWSPGLGNSPLHF. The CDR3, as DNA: TGTGCCTGGAGCCCCGGGTTAGGAAATTCACCCCTCCACTTT.

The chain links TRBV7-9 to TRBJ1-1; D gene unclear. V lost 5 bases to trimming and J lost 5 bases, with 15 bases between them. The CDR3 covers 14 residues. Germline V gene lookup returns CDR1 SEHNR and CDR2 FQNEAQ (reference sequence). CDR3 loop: CASSLSSTGTEAFF. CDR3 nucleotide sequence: TGTGCCAGCAGCCTGTCCTCCACGGGGACTGAAGCTTTCTTT.

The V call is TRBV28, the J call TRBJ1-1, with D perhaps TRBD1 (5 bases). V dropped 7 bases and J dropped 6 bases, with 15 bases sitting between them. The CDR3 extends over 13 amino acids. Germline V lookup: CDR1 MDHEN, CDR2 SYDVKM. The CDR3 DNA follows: TGTGCCAGCAAGCATAGCCCGGGGGCTGAAGCTTTCTTT. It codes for CASKHSPGAEAFF.

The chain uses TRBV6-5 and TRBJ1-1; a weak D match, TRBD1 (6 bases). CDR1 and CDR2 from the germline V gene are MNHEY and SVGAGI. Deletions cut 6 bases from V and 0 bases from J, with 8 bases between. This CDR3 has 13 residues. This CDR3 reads CASRQGMNTEAFF. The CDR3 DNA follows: TGTGCCAGCAGGCAGGGGATGAACACTGAAGCTTTCTTT.

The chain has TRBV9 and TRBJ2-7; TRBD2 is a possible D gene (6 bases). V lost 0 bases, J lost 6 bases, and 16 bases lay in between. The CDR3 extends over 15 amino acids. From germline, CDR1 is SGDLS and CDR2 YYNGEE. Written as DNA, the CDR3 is TGTGCCAGCAGCGTAGAAGCGCGGGATAAGGGCGAGCAGTACTTC. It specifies CASSVEARDKGEQYF.